This is a list of T cell receptor beta chains from one sample in a study of response to subunit inactivated influenza vaccine. TCRdb re-derived calls from the RT-PCR reads in MiXCR, one entry per CDR3 protein. Of 530,000 or so distinct CDR3 sequences in the sample, roughly 15% were seen once. The sample here was PBMCs from blood, taken 11 to 12 days after vaccination. The receptors were sampled from a man aged 50-60 years who received an inactivated influenza vaccine. Each CDR3 is given with its conserved first and last residue. A D gene is named only where the DNA matches it firmly. Clone size is shown for a subset of rows, as once, few, many or a class of expanded clone.

d_gene | abundance | j_gene | v_gene | CDR3nt | CDR3aa
. | . | TRBJ2-7 | TRBV6-7 | TGTGCCAGCAGTTACTCTACGAGGGCAACCCGCTCCTACGAGCAGTACTTC | CASSYSTRATRSYEQYF
TRBD1 | few | TRBJ1-4 | TRBV10-3 | TGTGCCATCAGCTACGACAGGGGTGGGATCGAAAAACTGTTTTTT | CAISYDRGGIEKLFF
TRBD2 | . | TRBJ2-2 | TRBV5-1 | TGCGCCAGCAGCAGCCCGACTAGCGGGATAGCCGGGGAGCTGTTTTTT | CASSSPTSGIAGELFF
. | few | TRBJ2-2 | TRBV2 | TGTGCCAGCAGTGTAGTGTTGGGCACCGGGGAGCTGTTTTTT | CASSVVLGTGELFF
TRBD1 | few | TRBJ1-2 | TRBV7-9 | TGTGCCAGCAGCGTCGGGACAGTTGCGAACTATGGCTACACCTTC | CASSVGTVANYGYTF
. | many | TRBJ2-2 | TRBV29-1 | TGCAGCGTTGAGGGCCACCATACTAACACCGGGGAGCTGTTTTTT | CSVEGHHTNTGELFF
TRBD1 | many | TRBJ2-7 | TRBV5-1 | TGCGCCAGCAGCTTGGTACAGGGGGACGAGCAGTACTTC | CASSLVQGDEQYF
. | few | TRBJ1-4 | TRBV7-2 | TGTGCCAGCAGCTTGCAACTTGCAACTAATGAAAAACTGTTTTTT | CASSLQLATNEKLFF
. | . | TRBJ1-2 | TRBV30 | TGTGCCTGGAGTGCCTTGGTCGACGGCTACACCTTC | CAWSALVDGYTF
. | many | TRBJ2-1 | TRBV7-3 | TGTGCCAGCAGCTCCTTGGACGATTACAATGAGCAGTTCTTC | CASSSLDDYNEQFF
TRBD2 | few | TRBJ2-7 | TRBV4-3 | TGCGCCAGCAGCCAAGTCAGCGGGGTTGGCGAGCAGTACTTC | CASSQVSGVGEQYF
TRBD1 | . | TRBJ1-6 | TRBV12-3/TRBV12-4 | TGTGCCAGCAGCCCCCGGACAGGAAATAATTCACCCCTCCACTTT | CASSPRTGNNSPLHF
. | . | TRBJ1-4 | TRBV20-1 | TGCAGTGGTTTGACGGGGACTAATGAAAAACTGTTTTTT | CSGLTGTNEKLFF
TRBD1 | . | TRBJ1-1 | TRBV5-1 | TGCGCCAGCGGGCGACAGGGCCGGGCGGAGAACACTGAAGCTTTCTTT | CASGRQGRAENTEAFF
TRBD2 | . | TRBJ2-1 | TRBV5-1 | TGCGCCAGCAGCCGCGAGGCTAGCGGAGTGTACAATGAGCAGTTCTTC | CASSREASGVYNEQFF
. | . | TRBJ2-1 | TRBV24-1 | TGTGCCACCAGTGACGGCGCAGCTTACAATGAGCAGTTCTTC | CATSDGAAYNEQFF
. | . | TRBJ2-7 | TRBV6-5 | TGTGCCAGCAGTTCTTTTATCTACGAGCAGTACTTC | CASSSFIYEQYF
TRBD1 | few | TRBJ1-6 | TRBV20-1 | TGCAGTGCTAGAGATGGCAGGGGGATAACCTATAATTCACCCCTCCACTTT | CSARDGRGITYNSPLHF
TRBD2 | . | TRBJ2-3 | TRBV20-1 | TGCAGTGCTAGAGAGCGGGCGGGAGGTGATTGGCGCACAGATACGCAGTATTTT | CSARERAGGDWRTDTQYF
. | few | TRBJ1-5 | TRBV6-5 | TGTGCCAGCAGTTACTCCGACAGATATAGCAATCAGCCCCAGCATTTT | CASSYSDRYSNQPQHF
. | . | TRBJ1-1 | TRBV4-3 | TGCGCCAGCAGCCAAGATCAGGACACTGAAGCTTTCTTT | CASSQDQDTEAFF
TRBD1 | . | TRBJ2-1 | TRBV6-5 | TGTGCCAGCAGTTACAACGCCCAGGTTTACAGGGGCGATGAGCAGTTCTTC | CASSYNAQVYRGDEQFF
TRBD2 | few | TRBJ2-1 | TRBV28 | TGTGCCAGCAGTTTAATCTCTAGCGGGAGGTCCTGGTACAATGAGCAGTTCTTC | CASSLISSGRSWYNEQFF
TRBD1 | . | TRBJ2-7 | TRBV20-1 | TGCAGTGCCCCCCCCAGGGGGCTCTCCTACGAGCAGTACTTC | CSAPPRGLSYEQYF
TRBD2 | . | TRBJ2-1 | TRBV20-1 | TGCAGTGCTAGAGATACTAGGGGACTAGCGGGAGTTGGTAATGAGCAGTTCTTC | CSARDTRGLAGVGNEQFF
TRBD2 | . | TRBJ2-4 | TRBV20-1 | TGCAGTGCTAGGGACGTAGCGGGAGAAAGAGCCAAAAACATTCAGTACTTC | CSARDVAGERAKNIQYF
. | . | TRBJ2-3 | TRBV5-5 | TGTGCCAGCAGCTTGGCACAGGAAGGCACAGATACGCAGTATTTT | CASSLAQEGTDTQYF
TRBD2 | few | TRBJ2-1 | TRBV20-1 | TGCAGTGCTAGGAGTGGACTAGCGGTTGAGCAGTTCTTC | CSARSGLAVEQFF
TRBD1 | few | TRBJ1-4 | TRBV6-1 | TGTGCCAGCAGTCCAGGACAGGGCGGTTTAGGGAAACTGTTTTTT | CASSPGQGGLGKLFF
TRBD1 | . | TRBJ1-2 | TRBV15 | TGTGCCACCAGCAGAGGGGACAGGGCCGATTCTTACAGCTACACCTTC | CATSRGDRADSYSYTF
TRBD1 | few | TRBJ2-3 | TRBV5-1 | TGCGCCAGCAGCTCAGACTTCAGGACAGGGCCCTCTTCCACAGATACGCAGTATTTT | CASSSDFRTGPSSTDTQYF
. | few | TRBJ2-1 | TRBV7-2 | TGTGCCAGCAGCTCCCTTGTACGGACACACAATGAGCAGTTCTTC | CASSSLVRTHNEQFF
. | . | TRBJ1-1 | TRBV7-9 | TGTGCCAGCAGCCCTCTGACACCACCGGCTTTCTTT | CASSPLTPPAFF
TRBD2 | . | TRBJ2-1 | TRBV14 | TGTGCCAGCAGCCAAGCTAGCGGGAGGATCTCCTACAATGAGCAGTTCTTC | CASSQASGRISYNEQFF
TRBD1 | few | TRBJ2-7 | TRBV15 | TGTGCCACCAGCAGAGGGGGGACAGGGGGTTCGTACGAGCAGTACTTC | CATSRGGTGGSYEQYF
. | few | TRBJ1-1 | TRBV30 | TGTGCCTGGAGTGTACTGGTCATCATGAACACTGAAGCTTTCTTT | CAWSVLVIMNTEAFF
. | many | TRBJ2-7 | TRBV10-2 | TGCGCCAGCAGTGTCCCCCGGGACCCCTACGAGCAGTACTTC | CASSVPRDPYEQYF
. | few | TRBJ2-1 | TRBV11-3 | TGTGCCAGCAGCTTAGATGGGGATTACAATGAGCAGTTCTTC | CASSLDGDYNEQFF
TRBD1 | few | TRBJ1-2 | TRBV4-2 | TGTGCCAGCAGCCTATCGGAGGGGGCAGATGGCTACACCTTC | CASSLSEGADGYTF
. | . | TRBJ1-6 | TRBV12-3/TRBV12-4 | TGTGCCAGCAGTTTATGGGGGAATTCACCCCTCCACTTT | CASSLWGNSPLHF
TRBD2 | . | TRBJ2-7 | TRBV11-2 | TGTGCCAGCAGCACCCGGTCCGGGACTAGCGGGAGGGTAAGCTCCTACGAGCAGTACTTC | CASSTRSGTSGRVSSYEQYF
TRBD1 | . | TRBJ1-6 | TRBV27 | TGTGCCAGCACCCTCCTCCAGGGGGTCGGTTCACCCCTCCACTTT | CASTLLQGVGSPLHF
. | . | TRBJ2-3 | TRBV6-2/TRBV6-3 | TGTGCCAGCAGTTACCGCGGTGTCACAGATACGCAGTATTTT | CASSYRGVTDTQYF
. | many | TRBJ2-1 | TRBV5-6 | TGTGCCAGCAGCTTGGAGCTAGGGAGTCATGAGCAGTTCTTC | CASSLELGSHEQFF
. | . | TRBJ1-6 | TRBV9 | TGTGCCAGCAGCGTAGGCGACAGATATAATTCACCCCTCCACTTT | CASSVGDRYNSPLHF
TRBD2 | . | TRBJ2-7 | TRBV6-2/TRBV6-3 | TGTGCCAGCAGCGCACTAGCGGGGGGCCCCAACGAGCAGTACTTC | CASSALAGGPNEQYF
. | many | TRBJ1-2 | TRBV5-8 | TGTGCCAGCAGTCACCCCAGTCGGGGGAACTATGGCTACACCTTC | CASSHPSRGNYGYTF
. | few | TRBJ1-1 | TRBV18 | TGTGCCAGCTCACCAAACGGCCCGGGGGGACGCGACACTGAAGCTTTCTTT | CASSPNGPGGRDTEAFF
. | . | TRBJ2-7 | TRBV11-2 | TGTGCCAGCAGCTTAGATCGATCAGGATGGCAGTACTTC | CASSLDRSGWQYF
TRBD2 | . | TRBJ2-2 | TRBV6-5 | TGTGCCAGCAGTTACAGGCTAGCGGGGGGCACCGGGGAGCTGTTTTTT | CASSYRLAGGTGELFF
. | few | TRBJ2-3 | TRBV29-1 | TGCAGCGTCGGGGCTAACACAGATACGCAGTATTTT | CSVGANTDTQYF
. | . | TRBJ2-5 | TRBV30 | TGTGCCTGGAGCGCCCGGTGGAACCGGGAGACCCAGTACTTC | CAWSARWNRETQYF